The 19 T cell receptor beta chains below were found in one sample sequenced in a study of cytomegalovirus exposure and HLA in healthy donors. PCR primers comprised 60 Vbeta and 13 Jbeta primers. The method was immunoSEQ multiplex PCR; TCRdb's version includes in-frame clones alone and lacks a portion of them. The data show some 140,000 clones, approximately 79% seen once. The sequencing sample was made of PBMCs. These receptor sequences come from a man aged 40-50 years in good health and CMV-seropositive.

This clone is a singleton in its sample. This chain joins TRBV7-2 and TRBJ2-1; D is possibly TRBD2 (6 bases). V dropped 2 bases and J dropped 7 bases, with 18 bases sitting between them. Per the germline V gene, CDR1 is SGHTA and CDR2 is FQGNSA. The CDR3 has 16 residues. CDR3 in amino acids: CASSLRGGTSWNEQFF. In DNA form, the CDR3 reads TGTGCCAGCAGCTTACGGGGCGGGACGTCTTGGAATGAGCAGTTCTTC.

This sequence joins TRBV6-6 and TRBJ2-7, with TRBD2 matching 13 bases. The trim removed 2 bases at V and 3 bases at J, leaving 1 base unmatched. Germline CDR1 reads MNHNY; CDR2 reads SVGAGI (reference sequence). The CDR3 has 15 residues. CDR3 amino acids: CASSYRTSGSYEQYF. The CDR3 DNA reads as TGTGCCAGCAGTTACCGGACTAGCGGGAGCTACGAGCAGTACTTC.

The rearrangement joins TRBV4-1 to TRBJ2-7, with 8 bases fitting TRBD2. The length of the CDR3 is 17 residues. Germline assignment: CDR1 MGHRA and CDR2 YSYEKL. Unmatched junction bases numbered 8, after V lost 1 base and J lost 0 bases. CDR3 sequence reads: CASSQVTGGWGSYEQYF. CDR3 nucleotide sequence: TGCGCCAGCAGCCAAGTAACGGGAGGGTGGGGCTCCTACGAGCAGTACTTC.

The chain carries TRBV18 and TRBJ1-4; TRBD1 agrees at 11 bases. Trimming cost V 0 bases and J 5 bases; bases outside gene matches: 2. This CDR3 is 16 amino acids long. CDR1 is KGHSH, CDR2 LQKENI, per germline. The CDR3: CASSPPRDRGNEKLFF. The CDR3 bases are TGTGCCAGCTCACCACCCAGGGACAGGGGGAATGAAAAACTGTTTTTT.

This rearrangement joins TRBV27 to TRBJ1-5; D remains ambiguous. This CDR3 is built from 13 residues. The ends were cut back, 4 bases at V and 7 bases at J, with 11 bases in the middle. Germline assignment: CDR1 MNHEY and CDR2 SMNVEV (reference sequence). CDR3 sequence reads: CASSYSPGQPQHF. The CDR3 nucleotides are TGTGCCAGCAGTTACAGTCCGGGGCAGCCCCAGCATTTT.

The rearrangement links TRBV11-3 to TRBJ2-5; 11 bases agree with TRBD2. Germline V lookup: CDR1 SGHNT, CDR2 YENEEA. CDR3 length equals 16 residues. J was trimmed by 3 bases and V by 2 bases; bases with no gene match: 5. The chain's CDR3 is CASSLRSGLAEETQYF. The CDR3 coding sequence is TGTGCCAGCAGCTTAAGATCGGGACTAGCGGAAGAGACCCAGTACTTC.

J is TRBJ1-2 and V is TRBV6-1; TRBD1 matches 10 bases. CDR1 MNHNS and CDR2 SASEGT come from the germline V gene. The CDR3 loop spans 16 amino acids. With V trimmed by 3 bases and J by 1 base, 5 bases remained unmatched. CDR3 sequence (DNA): TGTGCCAGCAGTGACCCGGGACAGGGGCTTAACTATGGCTACACCTTC. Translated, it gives CASSDPGQGLNYGYTF.

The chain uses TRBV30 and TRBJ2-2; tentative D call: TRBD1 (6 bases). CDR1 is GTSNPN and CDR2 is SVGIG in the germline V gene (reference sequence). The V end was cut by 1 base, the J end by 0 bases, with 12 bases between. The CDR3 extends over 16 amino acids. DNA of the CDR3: TGTGCCTGGAGTGGCGGACAGACGTCGAACACCGGGGAGCTGTTTTTT. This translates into CAWSGGQTSNTGELFF.

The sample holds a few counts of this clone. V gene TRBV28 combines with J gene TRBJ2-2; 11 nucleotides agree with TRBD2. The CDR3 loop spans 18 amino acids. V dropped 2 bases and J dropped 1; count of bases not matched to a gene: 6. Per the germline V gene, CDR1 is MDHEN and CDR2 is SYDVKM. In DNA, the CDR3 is TGTGCCAGCAGTTTAACCACTAGCGGGGGATGGAACACCGGGGAGCTGTTTTTT. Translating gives CASSLTTSGGWNTGELFF.

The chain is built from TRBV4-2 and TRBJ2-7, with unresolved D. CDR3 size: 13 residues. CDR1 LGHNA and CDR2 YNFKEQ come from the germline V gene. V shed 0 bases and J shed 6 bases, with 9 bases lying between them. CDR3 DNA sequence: TGTGCCAGCAGCCAAGAGCCAAACTCCGAGCAGTACTTC. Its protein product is CASSQEPNSEQYF.

Here the CDR3 reads CASSTYRANYGYTF. CDR3 nucleotide sequence: TGTGCCAGCAGTACCTACAGGGCTAACTATGGCTACACCTTC. The J gene is TRBJ1-2, the V gene TRBV27, with a weak D call TRBD1 (6 bases). The CDR3 is 14 residues long. Trimming shortened V by 5 bases and J by 0 bases, and 10 bases separated the two germline ends. Germline CDR1 is MNHEY and CDR2 is SMNVEV (reference sequence).

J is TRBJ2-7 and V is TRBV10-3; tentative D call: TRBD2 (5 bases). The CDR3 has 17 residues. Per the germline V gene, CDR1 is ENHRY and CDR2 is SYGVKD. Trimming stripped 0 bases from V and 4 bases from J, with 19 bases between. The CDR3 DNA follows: TGTGCCATCAGTGAGTCAGCGGTTGGGGATGCGACTTACGAGCAGTACTTC. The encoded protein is CAISESAVGDATYEQYF.

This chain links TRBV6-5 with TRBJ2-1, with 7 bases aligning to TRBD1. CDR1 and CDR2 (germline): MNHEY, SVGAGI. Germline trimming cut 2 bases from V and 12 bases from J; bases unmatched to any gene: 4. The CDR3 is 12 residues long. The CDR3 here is CASSYPRDRQFF. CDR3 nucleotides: TGTGCCAGCAGTTACCCCCGGGACAGGCAGTTCTTC.

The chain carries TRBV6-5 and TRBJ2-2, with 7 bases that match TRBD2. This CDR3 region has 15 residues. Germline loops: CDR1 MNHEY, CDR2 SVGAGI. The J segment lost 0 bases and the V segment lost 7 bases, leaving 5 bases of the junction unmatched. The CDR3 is CASTRGVPNTGELFF. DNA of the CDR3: TGTGCCAGCACCCGGGGGGTGCCGAACACCGGGGAGCTGTTTTTT.

The CDR3: CASSEAGVSGNEQYF. The CDR3 bases are TGCGCCAGCAGTGAGGCGGGGGTCAGCGGCAACGAGCAGTACTTC. The J gene is TRBJ2-7, the V gene TRBV10-2; 7 bases fit TRBD2. The V and J ends lost 2 bases and 5 bases, in that order; junction bases with no gene match: 9. The CDR3 spans 15 residues. The germline gives CDR1 WSHSY, CDR2 SAAADI.

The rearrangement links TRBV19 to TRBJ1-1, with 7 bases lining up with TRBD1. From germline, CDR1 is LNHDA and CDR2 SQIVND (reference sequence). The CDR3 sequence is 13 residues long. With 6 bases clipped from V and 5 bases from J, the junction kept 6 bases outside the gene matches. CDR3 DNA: TGTGCCAGTAGCCAGGGGGTTGAAACTGAAGCTTTCTTT. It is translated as CASSQGVETEAFF.

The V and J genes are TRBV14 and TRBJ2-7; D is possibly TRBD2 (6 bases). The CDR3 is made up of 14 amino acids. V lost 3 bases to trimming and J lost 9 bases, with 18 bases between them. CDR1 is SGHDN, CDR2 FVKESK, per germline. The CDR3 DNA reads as TGTGCCAGCAGCCAGGGCTTTGAGGGGAGGCGGCAGTACTTC. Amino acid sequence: CASSQGFEGRRQYF. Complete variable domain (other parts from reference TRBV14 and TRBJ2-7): EAGVTQFPSHSVIEKGQTVTLRCDPISGHDNLYWYRRVMGKEIKFLLHFVKESKQDESGMPNNRFLAERTGGTYSTLKVQPAELEDSGVYFCASSQGFEGRRQYFGPGTRLTVT.

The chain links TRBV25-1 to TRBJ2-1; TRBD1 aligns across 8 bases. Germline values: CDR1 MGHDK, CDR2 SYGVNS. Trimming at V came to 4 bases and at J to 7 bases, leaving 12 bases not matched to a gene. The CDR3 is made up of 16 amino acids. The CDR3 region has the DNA TGTGCCAGCAGTGCTACCGAGACAGGGGATCATAATGAGCAGTTCTTC. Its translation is CASSATETGDHNEQFF. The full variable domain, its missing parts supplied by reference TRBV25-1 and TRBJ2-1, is EADIYQTPRYLVIGTGKKITLECSQTMGHDKMYWYQQDPGMELHLIHYSYGVNSTEKGDLSSESTVSRIRTEHFPLTLESARPSHTSQYLCASSATETGDHNEQFFGPGTRLTVL.

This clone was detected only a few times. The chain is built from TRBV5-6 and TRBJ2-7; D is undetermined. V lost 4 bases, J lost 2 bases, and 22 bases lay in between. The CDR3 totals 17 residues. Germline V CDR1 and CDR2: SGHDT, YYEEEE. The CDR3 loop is CASSTEDPGVDAYEQYF. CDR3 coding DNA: TGTGCCAGCAGCACGGAAGACCCCGGAGTCGACGCCTACGAGCAGTACTTC.